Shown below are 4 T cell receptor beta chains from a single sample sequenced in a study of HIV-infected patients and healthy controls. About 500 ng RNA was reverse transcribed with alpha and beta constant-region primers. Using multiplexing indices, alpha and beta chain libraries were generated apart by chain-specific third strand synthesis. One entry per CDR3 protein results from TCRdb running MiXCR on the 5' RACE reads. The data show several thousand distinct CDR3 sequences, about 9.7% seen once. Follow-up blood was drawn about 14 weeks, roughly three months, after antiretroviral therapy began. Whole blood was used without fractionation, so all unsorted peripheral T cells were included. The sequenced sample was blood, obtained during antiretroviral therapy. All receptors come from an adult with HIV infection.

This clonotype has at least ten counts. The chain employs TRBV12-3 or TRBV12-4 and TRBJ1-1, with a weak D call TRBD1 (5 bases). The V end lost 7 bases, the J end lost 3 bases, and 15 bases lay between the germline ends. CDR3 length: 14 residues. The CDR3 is CASTLGGSDTEAFF. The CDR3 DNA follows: TGTGCCAGCACCTTGGGGGGGAGTGACACTGAAGCTTTCTTT.

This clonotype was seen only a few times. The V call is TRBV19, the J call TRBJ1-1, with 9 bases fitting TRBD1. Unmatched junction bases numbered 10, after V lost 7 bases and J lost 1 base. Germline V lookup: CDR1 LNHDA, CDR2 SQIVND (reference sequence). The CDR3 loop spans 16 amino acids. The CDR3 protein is CASTVPPGQGNTEAFF. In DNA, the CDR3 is TGTGCCAGTACCGTACCGCCGGGACAGGGGAACACTGAAGCTTTCTTT. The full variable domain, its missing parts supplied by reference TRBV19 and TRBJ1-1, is DGGITQSPKYLFRKEGQNVTLSCEQNLNHDAMYWYRQDPGQGLRLIYYSQIVNDFQKGDIAEGYSVSREKKESFPLTVTSAQKNPTAFYLCASTVPPGQGNTEAFFGQGTRLTVV.

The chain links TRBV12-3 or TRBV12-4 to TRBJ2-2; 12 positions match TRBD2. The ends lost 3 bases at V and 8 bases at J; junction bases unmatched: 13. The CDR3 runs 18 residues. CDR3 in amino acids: CASSFRLAGGPVRGELFF. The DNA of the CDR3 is TGTGCCAGCAGTTTCCGCCTAGCGGGAGGGCCGGTGAGAGGGGAGCTGTTTTTT.

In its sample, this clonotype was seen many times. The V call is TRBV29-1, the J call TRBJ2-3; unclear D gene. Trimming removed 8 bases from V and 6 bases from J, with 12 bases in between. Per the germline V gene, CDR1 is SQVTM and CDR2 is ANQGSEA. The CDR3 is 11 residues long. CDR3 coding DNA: TGCAGCACTCCGGCGAGGGATACGCAGTATTTT. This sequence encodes CSTPARDTQYF.